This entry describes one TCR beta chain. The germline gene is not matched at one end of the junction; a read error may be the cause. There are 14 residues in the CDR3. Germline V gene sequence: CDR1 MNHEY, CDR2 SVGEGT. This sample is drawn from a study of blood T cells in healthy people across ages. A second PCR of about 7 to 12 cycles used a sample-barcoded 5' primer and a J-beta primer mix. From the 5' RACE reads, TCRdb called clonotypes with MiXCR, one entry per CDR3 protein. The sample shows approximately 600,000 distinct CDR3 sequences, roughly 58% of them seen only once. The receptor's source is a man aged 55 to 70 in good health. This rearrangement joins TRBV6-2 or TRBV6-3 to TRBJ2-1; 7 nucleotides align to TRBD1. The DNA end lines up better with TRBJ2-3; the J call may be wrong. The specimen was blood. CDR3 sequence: CVSSRQGSYNEQYF. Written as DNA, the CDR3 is TGTGTCAGCAGCCGACAGGGATCCTACAATGAGCAGTATTTT.